These 31 T cell receptor beta chains share one sample of origin, sequenced in a study of cytomegalovirus exposure and HLA in healthy donors. Profiled with immunoSEQ multiplex PCR; TCRdb holds only in-frame clones, not every one. The sample yields about 150,000 clones, about nine tenths seen once. Sequenced input: PBMCs. Receptors were obtained from a man younger than 30 in good health and CMV-seronegative.

V and J are TRBV9 and TRBJ2-1; D possibly corresponds to TRBD1 (5 bases). From germline, CDR1 is SGDLS and CDR2 YYNGEE. This CDR3 region has 15 residues. The V end lost 0 bases, the J end lost 5 bases, and 12 bases lay between the germline ends. DNA for the CDR3: TGTGCCAGCAGCGTAGTTCAGGGCCCCAACAATGAGCAGTTCTTC. This gives the protein CASSVVQGPNNEQFF.

V is TRBV5-8 and J is TRBJ2-7, with 12 bases aligning to TRBD2. The CDR3 has 14 residues. Trimming at V came to 4 bases and at J to 3 bases, leaving 2 bases not matched to a gene. Per germline, CDR1 SGHTS and CDR2 YDEGEE. The CDR3, as DNA: TGTGCCAGCAGCCCTAGCGGGGGGGTCTACGAGCAGTACTTC. Amino acids: CASSPSGGVYEQYF.

This clone has a single count. The J gene is TRBJ1-2, the V gene TRBV15; possibly TRBD1 for D (6 bases). The V gene lost 3 bases and the J gene lost 4 bases, with 21 bases spanning the gap. Looked up from germline, CDR1 is LNHNV and CDR2 is YYDKDF (reference sequence). CDR3 length equals 17 residues. The CDR3 spells CATSSRWRQELGYGYTF. The CDR3 DNA reads TGTGCCACCAGCAGCCGATGGAGACAGGAGTTAGGCTATGGCTACACCTTC.

The J gene is TRBJ2-1, the V gene TRBV10-3; the D gene is possibly TRBD2 (5 bases). Germline V lookup: CDR1 ENHRY, CDR2 SYGVKD. Trimming removed 3 bases at V and 4 bases at J, with 13 bases between. The CDR3 runs 15 residues. The CDR3 nucleotides read TGTGCCATCAGTGATCTTCTAGCAAGTTACAATGAGCAGTTCTTC. It yields the protein CAISDLLASYNEQFF.

This clone was observed once. The CDR3 DNA is TGTGCCAGTAGGTTACAGGGTAGCAATCAGCCCCAGCATTTT. This gives the protein CASRLQGSNQPQHF. This chain connects TRBV19 to TRBJ1-5, with D perhaps matching TRBD1 (6 bases). The V gene lost 6 bases and the J gene lost 0 bases, with 9 bases spanning the gap. Germline assignment: CDR1 LNHDA and CDR2 SQIVND (reference sequence). The CDR3 has 14 residues. Variable domain in full (rest from reference TRBV19 and TRBJ1-5): DGGITQSPKYLFRKEGQNVTLSCEQNLNHDAMYWYRQDPGQGLRLIYYSQIVNDFQKGDIAEGYSVSREKKESFPLTVTSAQKNPTAFYLCASRLQGSNQPQHFGDGTRLSIL.

The chain couples TRBV10-3 to TRBJ1-1; possible D gene TRBD1, 6 bases. The CDR3 has 14 residues. The ends were cut back, 6 bases at V and 2 bases at J, with 13 bases in the middle. Germline lookup yields CDR1 ENHRY and CDR2 SYGVKD. CDR3 DNA: TGTGCCATCAGGAGGACAGACCAAAACACTGAAGCTTTCTTT. Translated: CAIRRTDQNTEAFF.

The chain couples TRBV7-9 to TRBJ2-7; TRBD1 matches at 7 bases. The CDR3 contains 13 residues. V shed 7 bases, J shed 7 bases, and the junction held 10 bases outside the gene matches. From germline, CDR1 is SEHNR and CDR2 FQNEAQ (reference sequence). The CDR3 DNA reads TGTGCCAGCACCGCAGGGGGAATCCGGGAGCAGTACTTC. Its translation: CASTAGGIREQYF.

The gene calls are TRBV28 and TRBJ1-2, with TRBD1 matching over 8 bases. The CDR3 has 13 residues. Trimming at V came to 10 bases and at J to 8 bases, leaving 12 bases not matched to a gene. Germline lookup yields CDR1 MDHEN and CDR2 SYDVKM. The CDR3 coding sequence is TGTGCCACCACCCAGGGACAGGAAATGGGCTACACCTTC. This encodes CATTQGQEMGYTF.

This rearrangement joins TRBV4-3 to TRBJ1-3, with unresolved D. The ends were cut back, 1 base at V and 4 bases at J, with 11 bases in the middle. The length of the CDR3 is 15 residues. Germline lookup yields CDR1 LGHNA and CDR2 YSLEER. The CDR3 coding sequence is TGCGCCAGCAGCCAAGGGCGGGGAACGGGAAACACCATATATTTT. Protein sequence: CASSQGRGTGNTIYF.

J is TRBJ2-3 and V is TRBV29-1, with 7 bases aligning to TRBD2. V lost 2 bases, J lost 4 bases, and 6 bases stayed unmatched. The CDR3 extends over 14 amino acids. Germline CDR1 reads SQVTM; CDR2 reads ANQGSEA. The CDR3 loop reads CSVETSEVPDTQYF. CDR3 in DNA: TGCAGCGTTGAAACTAGCGAGGTTCCAGATACGCAGTATTTT.

V is TRBV7-9 and J is TRBJ2-5; D perhaps matches TRBD2 (6 bases). CDR1 is SEHNR and CDR2 is FQNEAQ in the germline V gene (reference sequence). The CDR3 is 15 amino acids. Deletions cut 6 bases from V and 4 bases from J, with 18 bases between. CDR3 bases: TGTGCCAGCAGGGAAGTAGCGGCCCGGGGAGAGACCCAGTACTTC. Protein product: CASREVAARGETQYF. Based on the CDR3 plus reference TRBV7-9 and TRBJ2-5, the full variable domain is DTGVSQNPRHKITKRGQNVTFRCDPISEHNRLYWYRQTLGQGPEFLTYFQNEAQLEKSRLLSDRFSAERPKGSFSTLEIQRTEQGDSAMYLCASREVAARGETQYFGPGTRLLVL.

J is TRBJ1-6 and V is TRBV28, with TRBD1 as a possible D gene (5 bases). V was trimmed by 2 bases and J by 0 bases, leaving 8 bases between them. CDR3 length: 16 amino acids. Per the germline V gene, CDR1 is MDHEN and CDR2 is SYDVKM. In DNA, the CDR3 is TGTGCCAGCAGTTTAGTCCAGGGCTCCTATAATTCACCCCTCCACTTT. Protein product: CASSLVQGSYNSPLHF.

This chain joins TRBV5-1 and TRBJ2-3, with 12 bases that match TRBD2. V lost 0 bases to trimming and J lost 0 bases; unmatched junction nucleotides: 5. This CDR3 has 18 amino acids. Per germline, CDR1 SGHRS and CDR2 YFSETQ. The CDR3 region is CASSLAHLAGGSTDTQYF. As DNA, the CDR3 is TGCGCCAGCAGCTTGGCCCATCTAGCGGGGGGGAGCACAGATACGCAGTATTTT.

This clone was seen a few times. Other DNA sequences in the sample encode the same CDR3. The chain recombines TRBV10-1 with TRBJ2-1, with D possibly matching TRBD1 (5 bases). This CDR3 contains 15 residues. Germline-derived CDR1 and CDR2 are WNHNN and SYGVQD (reference sequence). V lost 3 bases and J 0 bases, leaving 9 bases between the germline ends. The CDR3 region has the DNA TGCGCCAGCAGTGAAGGGGCTAGCTCCTACAATGAGCAGTTCTTC. Translating gives CASSEGASSYNEQFF.

The chain carries TRBV27 and TRBJ2-7; 12 bases are a match to TRBD2. V trimming: 5 bases; J trimming: 2 bases; junction bases outside the gene matches: 10. The CDR3 totals 17 residues. Per the germline V gene, CDR1 is MNHEY and CDR2 is SMNVEV (reference sequence). The CDR3 protein is CASSPLRLAGETYEQYV. In DNA, the CDR3 is TGTGCCAGCAGTCCCTTGCGACTAGCGGGAGAAACCTACGAGCAGTACGTC.

The chain carries TRBV18 and TRBJ2-7; D might be TRBD1 (6 bases). With 2 bases removed from V and 7 bases from J, the gap between germline ends came to 15 bases. The germline gives CDR1 KGHSH, CDR2 LQKENI. CDR3 size: 14 residues. The chain's CDR3 is CASSPYTGREEQYV. The CDR3 coding sequence is TGTGCCAGCTCACCATATACAGGGCGCGAGGAGCAGTACGTC.

V gene TRBV11-2 combines with J gene TRBJ2-3; unclear D gene. CDR3 length: 8 residues. Germline V lookup: CDR1 SGHAT, CDR2 FQNNGV. Trimming took off 11 bases at V and 5 bases at J, with 2 bases between the two ends. The CDR3 region is CAQDTQYF. The CDR3 coding sequence is TGTGCCCAAGATACGCAGTATTTT.

The chain couples TRBV27 to TRBJ1-5; D not resolved. V lost 5 bases to trimming and J lost 6 bases, with 17 bases between them. The CDR3 is made up of 15 amino acids. CDR1 MNHEY and CDR2 SMNVEV come from the germline V gene (reference sequence). CDR3 residues: CASSQSSDWSQPQHF. The CDR3 DNA reads TGTGCCAGCAGTCAAAGTTCGGACTGGAGTCAGCCCCAGCATTTT.

The chain couples TRBV9 to TRBJ2-5; D may be TRBD2 (5 bases). Germline lookup yields CDR1 SGDLS and CDR2 YYNGEE. V gave up 0 bases and J gave up 10 bases, with 13 bases separating them. The length of the CDR3 is 13 residues. The DNA of the CDR3 is TGTGCCAGCAGCGTAGGCGCGACTGGGAGCCAGTACTTC. Protein product: CASSVGATGSQYF.

This sequence joins TRBV27 and TRBJ2-7; the match to TRBD1 covers 8 bases. The CDR3 has 14 residues. Trimming at V came to 5 bases and at J to 3 bases, leaving 6 bases not matched to a gene. Germline CDR1 and CDR2: MNHEY and SMNVEV (reference sequence). The CDR3 region has the DNA TGTGCCAGCAGTCCACGGGACAGGTTCTACGAGCAGTACTTC. Amino acid sequence: CASSPRDRFYEQYF.

V gene TRBV9 combines with J gene TRBJ2-2; 10 bases line up with TRBD2. The CDR3 extends over 15 amino acids. The germline V gene encodes CDR1 SGDLS and CDR2 YYNGEE. The junction had 5 bases not matched to a gene; V was cut back by 3 bases and J by 6 bases. The DNA of the CDR3 is TGTGCCAGCAGCGACTCAGCGGGGGGGCCCGGGGAGCTGTTTTTT. Amino acid sequence: CASSDSAGGPGELFF.

This chain connects TRBV5-6 to TRBJ2-1, with TRBD2 matching 13 bases. Trimming cost V 4 bases and J 9 bases; bases outside gene matches: 13. This CDR3 spans 17 amino acids. Germline V gene sequence: CDR1 SGHDT, CDR2 YYEEEE. The CDR3 region is CASSTATSGGTRGEQFF. CDR3 DNA sequence: TGTGCCAGCAGCACGGCGACTAGCGGGGGGACGAGGGGTGAGCAGTTCTTC.

With respect to this clone: The identical CDR3 is also encoded by other nucleotide sequences in the sample. The gene calls are TRBV7-9 and TRBJ1-2; maybe TRBD1 (6 bases). Germline CDR1 is SEHNR and CDR2 is FQNEAQ (reference sequence). V was cut by 2 bases and J by 4 bases, with 8 bases left in between. CDR3 length: 13 residues. CDR3 residues: CASSLQGSYGYTF. As DNA, the CDR3 is TGTGCCAGCAGCTTACAGGGGAGCTATGGCTACACCTTC.

This rearrangement joins TRBV27 to TRBJ2-3, with D tentatively TRBD1 (6 bases). The CDR3 loop spans 15 amino acids. With 5 bases removed from V and 4 bases from J, the gap between germline ends came to 16 bases. Germline CDR1 reads MNHEY; CDR2 reads SMNVEV (reference sequence). The DNA for the CDR3 is TGTGCCAGCAGTGACCCGGGACACCCCCCAGATACGCAGTATTTT. This gives the protein CASSDPGHPPDTQYF.

The rearrangement uses TRBV15 and TRBJ2-3; D is perhaps TRBD2 (6 bases). V was clipped by 5 bases and J by 0 bases, with 9 bases between them. Germline V gene lookup returns CDR1 LNHNV and CDR2 YYDKDF (reference sequence). The CDR3 contains 14 residues. The DNA of the CDR3 is TGTGCCACCAGCGGGCGGGGTAGCACAGATACGCAGTATTTT. It is translated as CATSGRGSTDTQYF.

The V gene is TRBV4-2, the J gene TRBJ1-3; 7 bases agree with TRBD1. The CDR3 is 14 amino acids. Germline CDR1 is LGHNA and CDR2 is YNFKEQ. V dropped 11 bases and J dropped 0; count of bases not matched to a gene: 7. In nucleotides, the CDR3 is TGTGCCGCATCCCAGGGGGACTCTGGAAACACCATATATTTT. This translates into CAASQGDSGNTIYF.

The genes are TRBV27 and TRBJ2-2, with TRBD1 matching 8 bases. Germline V gene sequence: CDR1 MNHEY, CDR2 SMNVEV (reference sequence). This CDR3 region has 17 residues. After removal of 0 bases from V and 6 bases from J, the junction contained 9 bases not matched to a gene. The CDR3 DNA follows: TGTGCCAGCAGTTTATCGACGAGGACAGGGTTGGCCGGGGAGCTGTTTTTT. Translation: CASSLSTRTGLAGELFF.

This chain links TRBV29-1 with TRBJ2-2, with D possibly matching TRBD1 (6 bases). The V gene's germline CDR1 is SQVTM and CDR2 ANQGSEA. The CDR3 length is 13 residues. V lost 2 bases and J lost 7, with 11 bases in between. CDR3 sequence (DNA): TGCAGCGTTGAAAAACAGGGAAGCGGGGAGCTGTTTTTT. It specifies CSVEKQGSGELFF.

The chain uses TRBV7-2 and TRBJ1-1; possible D gene TRBD1, 5 bases. Deletions cut 6 bases from V and 3 bases from J, with 11 bases between. CDR3 size: 13 residues. CDR1 and CDR2 (germline): SGHTA, FQGNSA. This CDR3 is CASRTPQDTEAFF. CDR3 bases: TGTGCCAGCAGGACCCCACAGGACACTGAAGCTTTCTTT.

This rearrangement joins TRBV5-1 to TRBJ2-6, with 7 bases that match TRBD1. The CDR3 totals 20 residues. The V segment lost 4 bases and the J segment 0 bases; nucleotides outside the gene matches: 16. Germline loops: CDR1 SGHRS, CDR2 YFSETQ. In nucleotides, the CDR3 is TGCGCCAGCAGCCGCACAGGGGCCCGAGGGAGAATCTCTGGGGCCAACGTCCTGACTTTC. Its translation is CASSRTGARGRISGANVLTF. Drawing the rest from reference TRBV5-1 and TRBJ2-6, the complete variable domain is KAGVTQTPRYLIKTRGQQVTLSCSPISGHRSVSWYQQTPGQGLQFLFEYFSETQRNKGNFPGRFSGRQFSNSRSEMNVSTLELGDSALYLCASSRTGARGRISGANVLTFGAGSRLTVL.

The chain joins TRBV19 to TRBJ2-3; 9 bases fit TRBD2. The trim removed 0 bases at V and 0 bases at J, leaving 4 bases unmatched. This CDR3 has 17 amino acids. The germline V gene encodes CDR1 LNHDA and CDR2 SQIVND (reference sequence). The CDR3 region is CASSIDTSGLSTDTQYF. CDR3 sequence (DNA): TGTGCCAGTAGTATAGATACTAGCGGGCTTAGCACAGATACGCAGTATTTT.